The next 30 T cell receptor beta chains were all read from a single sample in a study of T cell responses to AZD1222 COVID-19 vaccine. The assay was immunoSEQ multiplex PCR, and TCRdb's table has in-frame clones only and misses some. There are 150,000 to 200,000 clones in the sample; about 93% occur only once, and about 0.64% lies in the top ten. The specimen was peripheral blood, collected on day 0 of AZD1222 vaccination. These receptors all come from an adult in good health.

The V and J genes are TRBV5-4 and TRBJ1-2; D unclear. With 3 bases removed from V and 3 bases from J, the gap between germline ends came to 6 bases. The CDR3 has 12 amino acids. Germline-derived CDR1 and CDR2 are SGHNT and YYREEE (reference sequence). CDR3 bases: TGTGCCAGCAGCTGGTCGGACTATGGCTACACCTTC. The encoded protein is CASSWSDYGYTF.

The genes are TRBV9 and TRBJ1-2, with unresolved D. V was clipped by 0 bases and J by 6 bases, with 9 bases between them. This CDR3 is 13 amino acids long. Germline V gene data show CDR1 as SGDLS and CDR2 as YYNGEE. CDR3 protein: CASSVGGYDGYTF. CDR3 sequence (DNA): TGTGCCAGCAGCGTAGGGGGATACGATGGCTACACCTTC.

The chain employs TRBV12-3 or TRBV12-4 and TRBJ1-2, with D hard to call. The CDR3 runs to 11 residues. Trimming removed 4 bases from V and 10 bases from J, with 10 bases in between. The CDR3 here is CASSSGPPYTF. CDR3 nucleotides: TGTGCCAGCAGTTCCGGGCCCCCCTACACCTTC.

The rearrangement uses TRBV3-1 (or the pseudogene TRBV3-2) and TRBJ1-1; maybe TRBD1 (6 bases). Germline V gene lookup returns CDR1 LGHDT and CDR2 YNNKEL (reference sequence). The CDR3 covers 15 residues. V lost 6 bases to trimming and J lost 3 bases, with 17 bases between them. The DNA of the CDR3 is TGTGCCAGCAGTCCGACAGGACTTTGGGACACTGAAGCTTTCTTT. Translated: CASSPTGLWDTEAFF.

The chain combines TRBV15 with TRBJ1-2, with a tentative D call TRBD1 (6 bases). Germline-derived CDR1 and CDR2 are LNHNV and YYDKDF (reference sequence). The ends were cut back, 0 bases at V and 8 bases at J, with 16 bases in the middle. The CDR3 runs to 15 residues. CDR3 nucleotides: TGTGCCACCAGCAGAGATGCACAGGGAAGGGAAGGCTACACCTTC. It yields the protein CATSRDAQGREGYTF. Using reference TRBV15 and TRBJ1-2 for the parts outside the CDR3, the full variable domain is DAMVIQNPRYQVTQFGKPVTLSCSQTLNHNVMYWYQQKSSQAPKLLFHYYDKDFNNEADTPDNFQSRRPNTSFCFLDIRSPGLGDTAMYLCATSRDAQGREGYTFGSGTRLTVV.

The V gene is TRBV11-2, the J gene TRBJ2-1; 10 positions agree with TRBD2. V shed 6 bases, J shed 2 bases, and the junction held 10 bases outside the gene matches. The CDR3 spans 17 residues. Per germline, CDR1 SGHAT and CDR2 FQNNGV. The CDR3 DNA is TGTGCCAGCAGAAATAGCGGGAGGACCTCGACCTACAATGAGCAGTTCTTC. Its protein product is CASRNSGRTSTYNEQFF.

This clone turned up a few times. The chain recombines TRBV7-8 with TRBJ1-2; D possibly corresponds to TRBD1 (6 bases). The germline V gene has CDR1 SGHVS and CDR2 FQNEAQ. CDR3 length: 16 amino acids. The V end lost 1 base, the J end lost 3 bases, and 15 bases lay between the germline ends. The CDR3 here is CASSLDVRGRDYGYTF. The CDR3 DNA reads TGTGCCAGCAGCTTAGACGTGAGGGGGAGGGACTATGGCTACACCTTC.

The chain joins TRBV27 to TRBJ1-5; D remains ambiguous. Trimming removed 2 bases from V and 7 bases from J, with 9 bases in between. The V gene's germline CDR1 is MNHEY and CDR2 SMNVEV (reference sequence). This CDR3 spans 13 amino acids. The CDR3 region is CASSLEVTQPQHF. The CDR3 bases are TGTGCCAGCAGTTTAGAAGTCACCCAGCCCCAGCATTTT.

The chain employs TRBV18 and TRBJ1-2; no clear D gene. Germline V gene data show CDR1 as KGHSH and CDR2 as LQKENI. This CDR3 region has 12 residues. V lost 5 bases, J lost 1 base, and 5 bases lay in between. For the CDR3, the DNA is TGTGCCAGCTCATCACGTAACTATGGCTACACCTTC. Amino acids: CASSSRNYGYTF.

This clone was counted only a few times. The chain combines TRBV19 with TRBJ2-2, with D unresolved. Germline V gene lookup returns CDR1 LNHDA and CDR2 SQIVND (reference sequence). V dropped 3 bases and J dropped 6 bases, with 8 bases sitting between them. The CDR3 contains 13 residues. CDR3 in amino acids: CASSIAQPGELFF. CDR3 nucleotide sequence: TGTGCCAGTAGTATCGCACAGCCCGGGGAGCTGTTTTTT.

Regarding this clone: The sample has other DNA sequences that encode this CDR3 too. The CDR3 DNA sequence: TGCGCCAGCAGCTACGGGGGTATGAACACTGAAGCTTTCTTT. Its protein is CASSYGGMNTEAFF. The chain links TRBV5-1 to TRBJ1-1; the D gene is possibly TRBD1 (5 bases). Germline-derived CDR1 and CDR2 are SGHRS and YFSETQ. Trimming removed 3 bases from V and 0 bases from J, with 9 bases in between. The CDR3 loop spans 14 amino acids.

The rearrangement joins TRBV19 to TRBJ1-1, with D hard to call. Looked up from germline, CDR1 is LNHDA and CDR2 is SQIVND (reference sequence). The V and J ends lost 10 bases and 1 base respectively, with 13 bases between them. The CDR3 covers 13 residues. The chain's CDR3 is CATEEGRNTEAFF. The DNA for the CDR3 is TGTGCCACTGAGGAGGGAAGGAACACTGAAGCTTTCTTT.

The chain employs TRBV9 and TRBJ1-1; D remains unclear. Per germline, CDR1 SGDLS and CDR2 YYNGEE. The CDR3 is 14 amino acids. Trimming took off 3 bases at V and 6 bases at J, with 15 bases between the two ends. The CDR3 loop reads CASSGIREHAEAFF. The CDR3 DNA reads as TGTGCCAGCAGCGGAATTCGGGAACATGCTGAAGCTTTCTTT. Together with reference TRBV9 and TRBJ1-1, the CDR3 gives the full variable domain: DSGVTQTPKHLITATGQRVTLRCSPRSGDLSVYWYQQSLDQGLQFLIQYYNGEERAKGNILERFSAQQFPDLHSELNLSSLELGDSALYFCASSGIREHAEAFFGQGTRLTVV.

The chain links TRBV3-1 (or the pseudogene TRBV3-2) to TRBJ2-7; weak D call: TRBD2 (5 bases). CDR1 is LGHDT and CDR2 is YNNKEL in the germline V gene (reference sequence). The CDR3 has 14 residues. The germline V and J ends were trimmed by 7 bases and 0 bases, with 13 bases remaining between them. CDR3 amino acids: CASTPDWNSYEQYF. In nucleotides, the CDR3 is TGTGCCAGCACCCCGGACTGGAACTCCTACGAGCAGTACTTC.

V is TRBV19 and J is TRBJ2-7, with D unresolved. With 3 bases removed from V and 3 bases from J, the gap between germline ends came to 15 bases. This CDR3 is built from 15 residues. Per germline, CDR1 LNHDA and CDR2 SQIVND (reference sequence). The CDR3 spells CASSIGSREFYEQYF. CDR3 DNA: TGTGCCAGTAGTATCGGTTCAAGGGAATTCTACGAGCAGTACTTC.

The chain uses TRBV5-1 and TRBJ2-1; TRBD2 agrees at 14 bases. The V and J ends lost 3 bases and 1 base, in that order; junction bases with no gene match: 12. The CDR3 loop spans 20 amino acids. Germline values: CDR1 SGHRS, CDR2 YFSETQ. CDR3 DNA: TGCGCCAGCAGCTCGCCCAAGACTAGCGGGAGGGCGGGGTCCTACAATGAGCAGTTCTTC. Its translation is CASSSPKTSGRAGSYNEQFF.

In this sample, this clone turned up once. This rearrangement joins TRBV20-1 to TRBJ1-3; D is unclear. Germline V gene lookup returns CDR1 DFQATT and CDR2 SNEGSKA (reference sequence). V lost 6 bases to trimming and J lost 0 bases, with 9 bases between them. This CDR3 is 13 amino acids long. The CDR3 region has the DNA TGCAGTGCCAGTATCCTCTCTGGAAACACCATATATTTT. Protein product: CSASILSGNTIYF.

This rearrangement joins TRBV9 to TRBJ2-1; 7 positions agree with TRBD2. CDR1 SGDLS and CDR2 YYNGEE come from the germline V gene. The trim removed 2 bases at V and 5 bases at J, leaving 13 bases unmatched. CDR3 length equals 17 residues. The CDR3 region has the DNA TGTGCCAGCAGCGTTCGTAGCCGGGACTACGAAAACAATGAGCAGTTCTTC. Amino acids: CASSVRSRDYENNEQFF.

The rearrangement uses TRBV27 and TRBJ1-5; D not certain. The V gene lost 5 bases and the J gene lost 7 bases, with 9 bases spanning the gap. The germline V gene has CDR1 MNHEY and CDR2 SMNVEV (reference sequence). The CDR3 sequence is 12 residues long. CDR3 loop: CASSSMGQPQHF. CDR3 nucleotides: TGTGCCAGCAGTAGCATGGGGCAGCCCCAGCATTTT.

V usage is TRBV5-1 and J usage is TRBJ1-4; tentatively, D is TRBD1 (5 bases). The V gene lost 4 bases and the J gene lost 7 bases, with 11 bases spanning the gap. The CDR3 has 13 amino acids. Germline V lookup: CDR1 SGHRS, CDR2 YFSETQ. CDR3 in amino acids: CASSRGEGEKLFF. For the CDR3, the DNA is TGCGCCAGCAGCCGGGGCGAGGGTGAAAAACTGTTTTTT.

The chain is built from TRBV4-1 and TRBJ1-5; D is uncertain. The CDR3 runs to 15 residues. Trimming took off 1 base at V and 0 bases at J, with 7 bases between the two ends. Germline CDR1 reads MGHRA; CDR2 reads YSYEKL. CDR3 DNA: TGCGCCAGCAGCCAAGTTCGAGGTAGCAATCAGCCCCAGCATTTT. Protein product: CASSQVRGSNQPQHF.

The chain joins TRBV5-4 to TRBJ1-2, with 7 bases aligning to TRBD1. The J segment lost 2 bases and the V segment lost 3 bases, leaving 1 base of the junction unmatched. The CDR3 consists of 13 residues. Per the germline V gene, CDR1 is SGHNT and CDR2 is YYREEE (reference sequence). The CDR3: CASSSTGNYGYTF. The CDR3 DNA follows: TGTGCCAGCAGCTCGACAGGGAACTATGGCTACACCTTC.

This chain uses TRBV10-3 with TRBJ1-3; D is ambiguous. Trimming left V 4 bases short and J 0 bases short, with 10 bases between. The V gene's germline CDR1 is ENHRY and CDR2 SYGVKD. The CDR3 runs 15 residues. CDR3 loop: CAISAPESSGNTIYF. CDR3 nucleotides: TGTGCCATCAGTGCCCCGGAGAGCTCTGGAAACACCATATATTTT.

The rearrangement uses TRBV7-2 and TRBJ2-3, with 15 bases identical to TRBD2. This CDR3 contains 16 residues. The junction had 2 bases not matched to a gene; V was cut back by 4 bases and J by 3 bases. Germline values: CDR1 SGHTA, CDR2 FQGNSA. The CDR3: CASSSGLAGGTDTQYF. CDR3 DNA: TGTGCCAGCAGCTCGGGACTAGCGGGAGGAACAGATACGCAGTATTTT.

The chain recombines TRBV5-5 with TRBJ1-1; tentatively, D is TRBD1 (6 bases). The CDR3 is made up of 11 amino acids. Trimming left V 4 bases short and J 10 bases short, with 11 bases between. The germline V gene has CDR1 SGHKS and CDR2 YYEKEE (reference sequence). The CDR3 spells CASSTRGAAFF. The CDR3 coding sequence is TGTGCCAGCAGCACGAGGGGGGCAGCTTTCTTT.

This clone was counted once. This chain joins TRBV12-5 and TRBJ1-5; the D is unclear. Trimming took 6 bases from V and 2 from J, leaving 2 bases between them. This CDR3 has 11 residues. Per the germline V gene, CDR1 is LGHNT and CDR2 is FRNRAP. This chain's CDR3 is CASGGNQPQHF. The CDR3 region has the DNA TGTGCTAGTGGGGGCAATCAGCCCCAGCATTTT.

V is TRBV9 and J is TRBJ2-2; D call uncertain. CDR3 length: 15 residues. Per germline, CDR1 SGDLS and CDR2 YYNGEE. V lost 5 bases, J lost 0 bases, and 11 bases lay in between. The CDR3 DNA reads TGTGCCAGCAGTGAACTTCGAACGAACACCGGGGAGCTGTTTTTT. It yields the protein CASSELRTNTGELFF.

Here the CDR3 reads CASSSPIPPRSPLHF. The CDR3 bases are TGCGCCAGCAGCTCTCCTATCCCCCCACGTTCACCCCTCCACTTT. The chain recombines TRBV5-1 with TRBJ1-6; D unclear. The germline V gene has CDR1 SGHRS and CDR2 YFSETQ. The CDR3 spans 15 residues. The ends were cut back, 3 bases at V and 9 bases at J, with 16 bases in the middle.

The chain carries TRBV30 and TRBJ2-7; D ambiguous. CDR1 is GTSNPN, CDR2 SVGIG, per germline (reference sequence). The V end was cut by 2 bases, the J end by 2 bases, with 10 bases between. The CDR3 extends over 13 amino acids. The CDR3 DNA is TGTGCCTGGAGTTTCGGTGGGACCTACGAGCAGTACTTC. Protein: CAWSFGGTYEQYF.

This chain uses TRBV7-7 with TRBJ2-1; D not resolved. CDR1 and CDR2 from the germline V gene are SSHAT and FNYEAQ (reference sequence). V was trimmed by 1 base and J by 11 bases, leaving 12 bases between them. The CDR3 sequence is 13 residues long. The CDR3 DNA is TGTGCCAGCAGCTTAGAACGAGTGGGGAAGCAGTTCTTC. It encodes CASSLERVGKQFF.